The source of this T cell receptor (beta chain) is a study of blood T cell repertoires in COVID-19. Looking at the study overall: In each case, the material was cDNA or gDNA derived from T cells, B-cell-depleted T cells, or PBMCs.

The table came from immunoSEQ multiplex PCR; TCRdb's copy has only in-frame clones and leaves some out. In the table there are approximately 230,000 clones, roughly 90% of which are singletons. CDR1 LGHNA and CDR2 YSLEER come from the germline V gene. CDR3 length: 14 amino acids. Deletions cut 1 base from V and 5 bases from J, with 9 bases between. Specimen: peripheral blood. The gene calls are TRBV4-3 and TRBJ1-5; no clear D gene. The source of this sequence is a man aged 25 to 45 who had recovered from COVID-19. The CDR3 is CASSQGPRYQPQHF. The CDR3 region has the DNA TGCGCCAGCAGCCAAGGTCCCCGTTATCAGCCCCAGCATTTT.